These 23 T cell receptor beta chains share one sample of origin, sequenced in a study of T cell clonality in common variable immunodeficiency. Study outcomes and limitations: In common variable immunodeficiency, TCR beta chains reportedly carried fewer deletions and N-nucleotide insertions.

Their recognized antigens are unknown. Libraries were prepared by immunoSEQ multiplex PCR; TCRdb keeps only in-frame clonotypes and omits some of them. The sample shows roughly 29,000 clones, no singletons; the ten largest hold about 3%. The specimen was peripheral blood mononuclear cells. The receptors stem from a human donor with common variable immunodeficiency.

This clone was detected many times. The covered CDR3 bases are TGTGCCAGTACCAGGAACACTGAA. This translates into CASTRNTE. The CDR3 in its entirety is CASTRNTEAFF. The rearrangement links TRBV19 to TRBJ1-1; D not resolved. Sequencing ends 3 residues short of the CDR3 end; the germline J gene provides the rest. The CDR3 extends over 11 amino acids. Deletions cut 7 bases from V and 1 base from J, with 4 bases between. Per the germline V gene, CDR1 is LNHDA and CDR2 is SQIVND (reference sequence). Filled out from reference TRBV19 and TRBJ1-1, the complete variable domain reads DGGITQSPKYLFRKEGQNVTLSCEQNLNHDAMYWYRQDPGQGLRLIYYSQIVNDFQKGDIAEGYSVSREKKESFPLTVTSAQKNPTAFYLCASTRNTEAFFGQGTRLTVV.

This clone was detected many times. The read halts 3 residues ahead of the CDR3 end, with the missing end drawn from the germline J gene. This sample also contains other DNA sequences that code for the same CDR3. This sequence joins TRBV7-2 and TRBJ1-2; 8 nucleotides line up with TRBD1. This CDR3 region has 14 residues. CDR1 SGHTA and CDR2 FQGNSA come from the germline V gene. Incomplete CDR3 DNA: TGTGCCAGCAGCCCGGACAGGGCTTCGGCGGGC. This sequence encodes CASSPDRASAG. The complete CDR3 protein is CASSPDRASAGYTF.

This clone was seen more than once but under ten times. The CDR3 end is not reached by the read, which stops 3 residues before it; the germline J gene fills it in. The V gene is TRBV30, the J gene TRBJ1-1, with 7 bases that match TRBD1. Per the germline V gene, CDR1 is GTSNPN and CDR2 is SVGIG (reference sequence). CDR3 length equals 17 residues. Germline trimming cut 2 bases from V and 0 bases from J; bases unmatched to any gene: 12. The CDR3 here is CAWSRQGGGTLNTEAFF. The CDR3 bases that were read are TGTGCCTGGAGTAGACAGGGAGGAGGAACTTTGAACACTGAA.

Many counts were recorded for this clone. The CDR3 sequence is CSARAPGVREKLFF. The DNA read from the CDR3 is TGCAGTGCTAGAGCCCCCGGGGTGAGGGAAAAA. This chain connects TRBV20-1 to TRBJ1-4; D gene uncertain. The read ends 3 residues early relative to the CDR3; the germline J gene fills the gap. The CDR3 extends over 14 amino acids. The germline V and J ends were trimmed by 1 base and 8 bases, with 14 bases remaining between them. The germline gives CDR1 DFQATT, CDR2 SNEGSKA (reference sequence).

This clone has a count of ten or more. From the germline J gene comes the end of the CDR3, since the read stops 3 residues before it. This chain uses TRBV4-2 with TRBJ2-2, with 14 bases that match TRBD2. J gave up 4 bases and V 1 base, and 11 bases lay outside the gene matches. CDR3 size: 20 residues. Germline CDR1 is LGHNA and CDR2 is YNFKEQ. The CDR3 DNA, read in part, is TGTGCCAGCAGCCAAGTTGTCGGACTAGCGGGAGGTTCGGTCACCGGGGAG. Its translation is CASSQVVGLAGGSVTGE. The full CDR3 protein is CASSQVVGLAGGSVTGELFF.

In its sample, this clone was seen many times. The read ends 3 residues early relative to the CDR3; the germline J gene fills the gap. The chain carries TRBV6-2 or TRBV6-3 and TRBJ2-2; TRBD1 aligns across 9 bases. In germline, CDR1 is MNHEY, CDR2 SVGEGT. CDR3 length equals 15 residues. The V gene end was trimmed by 6 bases and the J gene end by 1 base; junction bases not matched to a gene: 3. The DNA read from the CDR3 is TGTGCCAGCAGGTCGGGACAGGGGAACACCGGGGAG. Its protein is CASRSGQGNTGE. The entire CDR3 protein is CASRSGQGNTGELFF.

In its sample, this clone was seen a few times. The read terminates 3 residues before the CDR3 end, so the remaining end is supplied by the germline J gene. This chain links TRBV7-2 with TRBJ2-5; D is uncertain. V lost 5 bases and J lost 1, with 11 bases in between. The germline gives CDR1 SGHTA, CDR2 FQGNSA. The length of the CDR3 is 14 residues. The part of the CDR3 DNA that was read is TGTGCCAGCAGCCCCCGGCAGCGCCAAGAGACC. It yields the protein CASSPRQRQET. In full, the CDR3 is CASSPRQRQETQYF. The whole variable domain, filled in from reference TRBV7-2 and TRBJ2-5, reads GAGVSQSPSNKVTEKGKDVELRCDPISGHTALYWYRQSLGQGLEFLIYFQGNSAPDKSGLPSDRFSAERTGGSVSTLTIQRTQQEDSAVYLCASSPRQRQETQYFGPGTRLLVL.

This clone was counted ten times or more. The junction differs from germline at one of its ends, possibly a read error. The read falls 3 residues short of the CDR3 end, and the missing part is taken from the germline J gene. The J gene is TRBJ1-4, the V gene TRBV7-9, with D possibly TRBD1 on 6 matching bases. This CDR3 contains 14 residues. CDR1 SEHNR and CDR2 FQNEAQ come from the germline V gene (reference sequence). The covered CDR3 bases are TGTGCCAGCAGTTTAGGGGGGGGTTTTGAAAAA. It yields the protein CASSLGGGFEK. The complete CDR3 sequence is CASSLGGGFEKLFF.

Ten or more counts support this clone. The CDR3 goes on 3 residues after the read ends, and that part is filled in from the germline J gene. V gene TRBV5-1 combines with J gene TRBJ1-1, with TRBD1 as a possible D gene (5 bases). Germline CDR1 reads SGHRS; CDR2 reads YFSETQ. V was clipped by 0 bases and J by 1 base, with 7 bases between them. This CDR3 has 14 residues. The sequenced part of the CDR3 DNA is TGCGCCAGCAGCTTGGAGGGGAAGAACACTGAA. It codes for CASSLEGKNTE. The entire CDR3 sequence reads CASSLEGKNTEAFF.

This clone was recorded many times. The observed sequence ends 3 residues before the CDR3 terminus, with the missing tail filled in from the germline J gene. V usage is TRBV6-2 or TRBV6-3 and J usage is TRBJ2-7, with D perhaps TRBD1 (5 bases). Between the trimmed V and J ends, which lost 7 bases and 3 bases, there was a span of 10 bases. The CDR3 is 12 residues long. Germline V gene sequence: CDR1 MNHEY, CDR2 SVGEGT. The CDR3 bases that were read are TGTGCCAGCACCAACCAGGGCTACGAG. This encodes CASTNQGYE. The CDR3 in its entirety is CASTNQGYEQYF.

This clone is medium-sized within its sample. The CDR3 end is not reached by the read, which stops 3 residues before it; the germline J gene fills it in. The J gene is TRBJ1-1, the V gene TRBV10-3; D is unresolved. The CDR3 extends over 13 amino acids. Trimming shortened V by 10 bases and J by 1 base, and 13 bases separated the two germline ends. Germline CDR1 and CDR2: ENHRY and SYGVKD. This CDR3 reads CATRGLGNTEAFF. The sequenced part of the CDR3 DNA is TGTGCCACGCGCGGTTTGGGGAACACTGAA.

This clone was picked up a small number of times. Read sequence stops 3 residues before the CDR3 end, and the germline J gene provides the missing end. V and J are TRBV5-1 and TRBJ2-5; TRBD2 matches 12 bases. Germline values: CDR1 SGHRS, CDR2 YFSETQ. V was pared by 0 bases and J by 4 bases, with 4 bases of the junction left unmatched. The CDR3 sequence is 16 residues long. CDR3 DNA, as far as it was read: TGCGCCAGCAGCTTGGGACTAGCGGGAGAAGGAGAGACC. Translating it yields CASSLGLAGEGET. In full, the CDR3 is CASSLGLAGEGETQYF.

This clone occurred a few times. The observed sequence ends 3 residues before the CDR3 terminus, with the missing tail filled in from the germline J gene. The V gene is TRBV30, the J gene TRBJ1-6; 7 bases agree with TRBD1. Germline CDR1 reads GTSNPN; CDR2 reads SVGIG (reference sequence). CDR3 length equals 17 residues. The CDR3 loop reads CAWSEGGGDPNWKSLHF. Incomplete CDR3 DNA: TGTGCCTGGAGTGAAGGAGGGGGCGACCCTAATTGGAAGTCC. Full variable domain (remainder filled in from reference TRBV30 and TRBJ1-6): SQTIHQWPATLVQPVGSPLSLECTVEGTSNPNLYWYRQAAGRGLQLLFYSVGIGQISSEVPQNLSASRPQDRQFILSSKKLLLSDSGFYLCAWSEGGGDPNWKSLHFGNGTRLTVT.

Many counts were recorded for this clone. The read terminates 3 residues ahead of where the CDR3 ends, so the germline J gene completes it. V is TRBV11-2 and J is TRBJ2-1; the match to TRBD2 covers 12 bases. V lost 8 bases and J lost 4; bases outside the gene matches: 3. Germline V gene data show CDR1 as SGHAT and CDR2 as FQNNGV. The CDR3 is 14 residues long. CDR3 DNA, as far as it was read: TGTGCCAGCCAGACTAGCGGGGGATACAATGAG. The encoded protein is CASQTSGGYNE. The complete CDR3 sequence is CASQTSGGYNEQFF.

This clone was detected many times. The read comes to an end 3 residues before the CDR3 does, leaving the germline J gene to fill in the end. The rearrangement uses TRBV19 and TRBJ2-3; 9 nucleotides line up with TRBD2. Per germline, CDR1 LNHDA and CDR2 SQIVND (reference sequence). CDR3 length: 16 amino acids. The V gene end was trimmed by 3 bases and the J gene end by 3 bases; junction bases not matched to a gene: 7. The CDR3 reads CASSMVAGVGTDTQYF. The CDR3 bases that were read are TGTGCCAGTAGTATGGTAGCGGGAGTAGGGACAGATACG.

In its sample, this clone was seen many times. The read stops 3 residues short of the end of the CDR3; the missing end is completed from the germline J gene. The chain combines TRBV10-3 with TRBJ2-2; no clear D gene. The CDR3 totals 12 residues. CDR1 is ENHRY, CDR2 SYGVKD, per germline. V was cut by 7 bases and J by 7 bases, with 10 bases left in between. The CDR3 here is CAITSGDGELFF. Incomplete CDR3 DNA: TGTGCCATCACCAGTGGTGACGGGGAG.

This clone turned up a few times. From the germline J gene comes the end of the CDR3, since the read stops 3 residues before it. The V call is TRBV10-3, the J call TRBJ2-5; 13 bases match TRBD2. This CDR3 comprises 14 residues. The V segment lost 10 bases and the J segment 4 bases; nucleotides outside the gene matches: 6. The germline CDR1 and CDR2 sequences are ENHRY and SYGVKD. CDR3: CATGRLAGGETQYF. The DNA read from the CDR3 is TGTGCCACGGGAAGACTAGCGGGAGGAGAGACC.

Ten or more counts support this clone. The sequence runs out 3 residues before the end of the CDR3; the remainder is reconstructed from the germline J gene. J is TRBJ2-2 and V is TRBV13; TRBD2 matches 12 bases. The V segment lost 5 bases and the J segment 2 bases; nucleotides outside the gene matches: 6. The CDR3 is 17 residues long. Germline V gene lookup returns CDR1 PRHDT and CDR2 FYEKMQ (reference sequence). CDR3 DNA, as far as it was read: TGTGCCAGCAGCCTGCGGACTAGCGGGACCAACACCGGGGAG. Encoded protein: CASSLRTSGTNTGE. The entire CDR3 sequence reads CASSLRTSGTNTGELFF.

A word on this clone: The observed sequence ends 3 residues before the CDR3 terminus, with the missing tail filled in from the germline J gene. This chain links TRBV19 with TRBJ2-4; D perhaps matches TRBD2 (5 bases). V dropped 5 bases and J dropped 9 bases, with 20 bases sitting between them. CDR1 is LNHDA and CDR2 is SQIVND in the germline V gene (reference sequence). This CDR3 has 15 residues. CDR3 protein: CASSSYRVPGGIQYF. The CDR3 DNA, read in part, is TGTGCCAGTAGTTCATACCGGGTCCCTGGAGGCATT.

A word on this clone: The read terminates 3 residues before the CDR3 end, so the remaining end is supplied by the germline J gene. This chain joins TRBV6-4 and TRBJ2-1, with TRBD1 matching over 8 bases. The germline CDR1 and CDR2 sequences are MRHNA and SNTAGT. This CDR3 region has 16 residues. V shed 9 bases, J shed 6 bases, and the junction held 16 bases outside the gene matches. The DNA read from the CDR3 is TGTGCCAGAAGGTGTCATACAGGGGGAATTCTCAATGAG. It translates to CARRCHTGGILNE. The CDR3 reads in full as CARRCHTGGILNEQFF.

This clone was observed at least ten times. The read halts 3 residues ahead of the CDR3 end, with the missing end drawn from the germline J gene. This sequence joins TRBV19 and TRBJ2-5; D is perhaps TRBD2 (6 bases). This CDR3 has 16 amino acids. V shed 3 bases and J shed 2 bases, with 16 bases lying between them. Per the germline V gene, CDR1 is LNHDA and CDR2 is SQIVND (reference sequence). CDR3 DNA (partial): TGTGCCAGTAGTATTTTGGGGGGAGCGTTTCAAGAGACC. Amino acid sequence: CASSILGGAFQET. The full CDR3 sequence reads CASSILGGAFQETQYF.

This clone was picked up many times. Coverage ceases 3 residues before the CDR3 finishes, and the germline J gene fills in the end. The chain links TRBV19 to TRBJ2-7; D gene ambiguous. The V end lost 4 bases, the J end lost 0 bases, and 10 bases lay between the germline ends. Germline V gives CDR1 LNHDA, CDR2 SQIVND (reference sequence). The CDR3 consists of 14 residues. The chain's CDR3 is CASSSQVTSYEQYF. Partial CDR3 DNA: TGTGCCAGTAGTAGTCAGGTCACCTCCTACGAG.

This clone was observed a few times. Coverage ceases 3 residues before the CDR3 finishes, and the germline J gene fills in the end. The rearrangement uses TRBV7-6 and TRBJ2-3; 8 bases map to TRBD1. J lost 2 bases, V lost 5 bases, and 9 bases had no gene match. CDR1 is SGHVS and CDR2 is FNYEAQ in the germline V gene. The CDR3 has 16 amino acids. The CDR3 sequence is CASSLKTGANTDTQYF. CDR3 DNA, as far as it was read: TGTGCCAGCAGCCTAAAGACAGGGGCCAACACAGATACG.